This T cell receptor (beta chain) was identified in a study of OX40 agonist ivuxolimab in advanced cancers. Study-wide background: In this trial design, patients received ivuxolimab intravenously at 0.01 to 10 mg/kg every 2 weeks. Earlier anti-PD-1, anti-PD-L1 or anti-CTLA-4 therapy was permitted; about 44% had received some.

Study outcomes and limitations: On average, a greater number of expanded clones characterised CD8+ T cells relative to CD4+. Partial responders receiving 0.1-3.0 mg/kg showed among the lowest clonal expansion.

Germline-derived CDR1 and CDR2 are LNHDA and SQIVND (reference sequence). This CDR3 comprises 12 residues. The V end lost 5 bases, the J end lost 7 bases, and 9 bases lay between the germline ends. As regards this clone: Antigen: not known.

The method was immunoSEQ multiplex PCR; TCRdb's version includes in-frame clones alone and lacks a portion of them. The sample lists approximately 52,000 clones, approximately 85% occurring once. The sample consisted of CD4+ or CD8+ T cells sorted from blood, taken in a trial of the OX40 agonist ivuxolimab. This chain links TRBV19 with TRBJ1-5; no reliable D call. This TCR derives from an adult with an advanced solid tumor such as melanoma, head and neck, liver or kidney cancer. CDR3 DNA: TGTGCCAGTAGTGTATCCCGGCAGCCCCAGCATTTT. Translating it yields CASSVSRQPQHF.